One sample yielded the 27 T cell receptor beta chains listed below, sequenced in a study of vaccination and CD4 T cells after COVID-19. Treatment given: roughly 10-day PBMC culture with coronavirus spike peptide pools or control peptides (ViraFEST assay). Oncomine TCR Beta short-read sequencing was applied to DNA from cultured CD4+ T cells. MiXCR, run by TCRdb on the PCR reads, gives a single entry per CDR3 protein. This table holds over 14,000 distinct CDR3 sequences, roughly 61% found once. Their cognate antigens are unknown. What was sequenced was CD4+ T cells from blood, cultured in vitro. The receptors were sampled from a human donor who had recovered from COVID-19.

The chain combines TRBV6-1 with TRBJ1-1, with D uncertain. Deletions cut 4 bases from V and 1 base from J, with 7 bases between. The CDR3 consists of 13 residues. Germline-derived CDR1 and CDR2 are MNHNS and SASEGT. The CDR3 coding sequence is TGTGCCAGCAGTGTCGACCCGAACACTGAAGCTTTCTTT. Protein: CASSVDPNTEAFF.

CDR3 coding DNA: TGCAGTGCACATCGTTCAGGGGGCTGGAACACTGAAGCTTTCTTT. Protein sequence: CSAHRSGGWNTEAFF. The chain uses TRBV20-1 and TRBJ1-1, with 8 bases matching TRBD1. From germline, CDR1 is DFQATT and CDR2 SNEGSKA (reference sequence). This CDR3 has 15 amino acids. V lost 6 bases, J lost 1 base, and 10 bases stayed unmatched.

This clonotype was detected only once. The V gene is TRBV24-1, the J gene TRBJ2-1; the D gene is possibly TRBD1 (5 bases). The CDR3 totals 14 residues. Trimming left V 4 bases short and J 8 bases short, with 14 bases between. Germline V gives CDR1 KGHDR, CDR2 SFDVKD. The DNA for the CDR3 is TGTGCCACCAGTGACCGAATGGTAGGGGATGAGCAGTTCTTC. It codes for CATSDRMVGDEQFF.

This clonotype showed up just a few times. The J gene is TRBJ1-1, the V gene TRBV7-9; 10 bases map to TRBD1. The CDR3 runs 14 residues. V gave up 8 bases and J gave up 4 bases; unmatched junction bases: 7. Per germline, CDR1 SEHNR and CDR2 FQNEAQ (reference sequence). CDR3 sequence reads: CASEDRDRGTEAFF. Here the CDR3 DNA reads TGTGCCAGCGAAGACCGGGACAGGGGCACTGAAGCTTTCTTT.

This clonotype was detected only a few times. The CDR3 is CASSDGTGGNSDSPLHF. The CDR3 DNA reads as TGTGCCAGCAGTGACGGGACAGGGGGGAATTCCGATTCACCCCTCCACTTT. The V call is TRBV6-1, the J call TRBJ1-6, with TRBD1 matching 11 bases. V lost 3 bases and J lost 8; bases outside the gene matches: 9. The germline V gene encodes CDR1 MNHNS and CDR2 SASEGT. The CDR3 is made up of 17 amino acids.

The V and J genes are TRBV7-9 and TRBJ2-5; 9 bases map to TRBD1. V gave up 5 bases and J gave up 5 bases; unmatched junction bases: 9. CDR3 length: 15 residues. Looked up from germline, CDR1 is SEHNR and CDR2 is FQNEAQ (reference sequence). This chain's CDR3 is CASSRPDGTGETQYF. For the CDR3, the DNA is TGTGCCAGCAGCCGACCTGACGGGACAGGGGAGACCCAGTACTTC.

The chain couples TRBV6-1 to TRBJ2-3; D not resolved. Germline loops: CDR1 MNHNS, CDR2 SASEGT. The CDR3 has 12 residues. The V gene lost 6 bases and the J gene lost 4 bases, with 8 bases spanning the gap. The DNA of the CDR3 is TGTGCCAGCAGGGTATGGCCAGATACGCAGTATTTT. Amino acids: CASRVWPDTQYF.

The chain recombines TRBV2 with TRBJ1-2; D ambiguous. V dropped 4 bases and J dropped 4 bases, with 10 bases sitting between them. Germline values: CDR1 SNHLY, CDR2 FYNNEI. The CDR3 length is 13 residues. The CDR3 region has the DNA TGTGCCAGCAGTGCGGTGGTTGGCTATGGCTACACCTTC. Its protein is CASSAVVGYGYTF.

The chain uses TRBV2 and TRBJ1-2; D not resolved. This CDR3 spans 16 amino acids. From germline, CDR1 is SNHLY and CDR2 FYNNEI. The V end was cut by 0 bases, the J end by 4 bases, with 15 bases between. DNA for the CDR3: TGTGCCAGCAGTGAAGCGCCAGAGAGACGGATCTATGGCTACACCTTC. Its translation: CASSEAPERRIYGYTF.

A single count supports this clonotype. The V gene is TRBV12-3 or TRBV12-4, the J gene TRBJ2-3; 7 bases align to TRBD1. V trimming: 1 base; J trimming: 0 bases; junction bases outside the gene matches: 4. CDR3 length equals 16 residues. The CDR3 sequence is CASSLVGGPSTDTQYF. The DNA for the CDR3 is TGTGCCAGCAGTTTAGTAGGGGGCCCAAGCACAGATACGCAGTATTTT.

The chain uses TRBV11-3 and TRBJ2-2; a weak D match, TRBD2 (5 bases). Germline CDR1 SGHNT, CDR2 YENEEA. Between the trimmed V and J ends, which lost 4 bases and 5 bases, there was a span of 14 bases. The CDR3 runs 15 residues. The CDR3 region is CASSSSPTGTGELFF. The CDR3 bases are TGTGCCAGCAGCTCATCCCCAACGGGGACCGGGGAGCTGTTTTTT.

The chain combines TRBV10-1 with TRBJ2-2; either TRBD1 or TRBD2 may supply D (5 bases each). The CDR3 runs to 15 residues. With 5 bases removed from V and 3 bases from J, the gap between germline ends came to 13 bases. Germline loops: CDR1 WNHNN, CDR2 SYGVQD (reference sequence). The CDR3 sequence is CASSTGRRDTGELFF. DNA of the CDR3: TGCGCCAGCAGTACGGGGCGACGGGACACCGGGGAGCTGTTTTTT.

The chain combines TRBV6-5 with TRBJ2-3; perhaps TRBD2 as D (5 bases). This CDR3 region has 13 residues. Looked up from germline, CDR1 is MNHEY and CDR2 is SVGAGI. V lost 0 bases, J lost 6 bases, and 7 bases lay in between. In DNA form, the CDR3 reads TGTGCCAGCAGTTACTCGACGGGGGATACGCAGTATTTT. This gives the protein CASSYSTGDTQYF.

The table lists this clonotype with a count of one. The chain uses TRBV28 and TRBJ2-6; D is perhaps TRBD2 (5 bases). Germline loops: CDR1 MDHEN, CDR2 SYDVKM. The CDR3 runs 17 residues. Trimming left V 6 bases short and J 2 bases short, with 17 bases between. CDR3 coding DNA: TGTGCCAGCAGACCTCCGGGGTATCGTACTGGGGCCAACGTCCTGACTTTC. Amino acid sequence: CASRPPGYRTGANVLTF.

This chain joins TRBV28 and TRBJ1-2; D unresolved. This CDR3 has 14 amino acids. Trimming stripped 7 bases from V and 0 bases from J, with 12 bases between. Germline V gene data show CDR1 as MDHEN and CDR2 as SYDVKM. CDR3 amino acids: CASTPTRANYGYTF. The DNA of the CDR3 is TGTGCCAGCACCCCGACACGAGCTAACTATGGCTACACCTTC.

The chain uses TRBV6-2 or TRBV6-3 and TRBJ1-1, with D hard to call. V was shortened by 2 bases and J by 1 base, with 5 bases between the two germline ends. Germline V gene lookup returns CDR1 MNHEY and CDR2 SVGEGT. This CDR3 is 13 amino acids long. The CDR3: CASSYPRNTEAFF. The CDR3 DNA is TGTGCCAGCAGTTACCCCAGGAACACTGAAGCTTTCTTT.

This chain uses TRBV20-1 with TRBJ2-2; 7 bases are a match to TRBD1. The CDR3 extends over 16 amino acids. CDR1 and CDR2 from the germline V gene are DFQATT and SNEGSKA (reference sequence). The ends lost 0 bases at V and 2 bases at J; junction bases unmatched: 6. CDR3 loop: CSARDLRDRNTGELFF. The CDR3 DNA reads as TGCAGTGCTAGAGATCTAAGGGACAGAAACACCGGGGAGCTGTTTTTT.

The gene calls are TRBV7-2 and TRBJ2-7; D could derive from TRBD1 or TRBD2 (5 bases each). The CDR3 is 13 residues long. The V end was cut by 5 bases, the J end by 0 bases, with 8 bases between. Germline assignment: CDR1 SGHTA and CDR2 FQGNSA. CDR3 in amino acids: CASSPRGSYEQYF. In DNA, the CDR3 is TGTGCCAGCAGCCCGAGGGGCTCCTACGAGCAGTACTTC.

CDR3 amino acids: CASSINHAQVYEQYF. The CDR3 nucleotides are TGTGCCAGTAGTATAAACCATGCACAGGTTTACGAGCAGTACTTC. This rearrangement joins TRBV19 to TRBJ2-7; D perhaps matches TRBD1 (5 bases). Trimming took 2 bases from V and 4 from J, leaving 15 bases between them. CDR3 length equals 15 residues. Germline values: CDR1 LNHDA, CDR2 SQIVND (reference sequence). Drawing the rest from reference TRBV19 and TRBJ2-7, the complete variable domain is DGGITQSPKYLFRKEGQNVTLSCEQNLNHDAMYWYRQDPGQGLRLIYYSQIVNDFQKGDIAEGYSVSREKKESFPLTVTSAQKNPTAFYLCASSINHAQVYEQYFGPGTRLTVT.

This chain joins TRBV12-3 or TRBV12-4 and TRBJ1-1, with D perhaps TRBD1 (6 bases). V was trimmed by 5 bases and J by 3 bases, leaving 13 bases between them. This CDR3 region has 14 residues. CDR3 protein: CASSEDRSHTEAFF. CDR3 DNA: TGTGCCAGCAGTGAGGACAGAAGTCACACTGAAGCTTTCTTT.

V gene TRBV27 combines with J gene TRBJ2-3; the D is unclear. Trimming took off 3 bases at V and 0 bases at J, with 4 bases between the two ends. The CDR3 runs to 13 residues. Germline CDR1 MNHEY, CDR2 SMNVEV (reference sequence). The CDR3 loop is CASSFRSTDTQYF. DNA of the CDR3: TGTGCCAGCAGTTTTCGCAGCACAGATACGCAGTATTTT.

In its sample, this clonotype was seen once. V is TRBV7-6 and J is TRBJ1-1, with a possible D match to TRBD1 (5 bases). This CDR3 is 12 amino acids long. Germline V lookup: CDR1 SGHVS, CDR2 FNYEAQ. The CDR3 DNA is TGTGCGCCGGGCCAGGGATACACTGAAGCTTTCTTT. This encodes CAPGQGYTEAFF.

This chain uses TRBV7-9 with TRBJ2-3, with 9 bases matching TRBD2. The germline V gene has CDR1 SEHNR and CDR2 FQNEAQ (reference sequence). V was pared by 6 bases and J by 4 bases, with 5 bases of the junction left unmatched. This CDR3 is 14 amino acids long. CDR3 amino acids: CASRREGRADTQYF. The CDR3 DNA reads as TGTGCCAGCAGGCGGGAGGGCCGGGCAGATACGCAGTATTTT.

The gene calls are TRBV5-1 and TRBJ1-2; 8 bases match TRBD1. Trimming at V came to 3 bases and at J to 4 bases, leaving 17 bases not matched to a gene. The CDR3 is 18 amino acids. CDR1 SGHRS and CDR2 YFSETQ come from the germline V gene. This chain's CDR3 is CASSSPGTGSPGTYGYTF. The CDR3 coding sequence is TGCGCCAGCAGCTCACCCGGGACAGGCTCCCCTGGGACCTATGGCTACACCTTC.

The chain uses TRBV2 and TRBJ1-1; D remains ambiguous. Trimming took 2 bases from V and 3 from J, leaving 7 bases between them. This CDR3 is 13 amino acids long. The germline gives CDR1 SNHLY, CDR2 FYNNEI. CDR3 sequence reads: CASSEQPYTEAFF. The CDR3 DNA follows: TGTGCCAGCAGTGAACAGCCGTACACTGAAGCTTTCTTT. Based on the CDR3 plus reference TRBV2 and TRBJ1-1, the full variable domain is EPEVTQTPSHQVTQMGQEVILRCVPISNHLYFYWYRQILGQKVEFLVSFYNNEISEKSEIFDDQFSVERPDGSNFTLKIRSTKLEDSAMYFCASSEQPYTEAFFGQGTRLTVV.

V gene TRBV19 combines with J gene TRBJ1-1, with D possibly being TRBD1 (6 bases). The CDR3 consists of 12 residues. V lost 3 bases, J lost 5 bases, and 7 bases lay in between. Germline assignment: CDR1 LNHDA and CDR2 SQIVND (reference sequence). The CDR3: CASSIRGTEAFF. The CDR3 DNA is TGTGCCAGTAGTATCAGGGGAACTGAAGCTTTCTTT.

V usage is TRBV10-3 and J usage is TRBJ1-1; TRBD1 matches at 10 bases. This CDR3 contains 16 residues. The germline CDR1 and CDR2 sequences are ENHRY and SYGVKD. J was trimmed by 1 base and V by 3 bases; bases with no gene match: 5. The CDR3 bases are TGTGCCATCAGTGACTCGACAGGGGGCTGGAACACTGAAGCTTTCTTT. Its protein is CAISDSTGGWNTEAFF.